Below, 26 T cell receptor beta chains from the same sample are listed, as sequenced in a study of T cell changes during pregnancy in multiple sclerosis. TCRdb keeps only in-frame clones here, not all; method: immunoSEQ multiplex PCR. Here the sample spans 70,000 or so clones, 90% to 95% being singletons. This specimen consisted of peripheral blood, obtained in the third trimester of pregnancy. These receptors all stem from a female donor in good health, enrolled as a control in a pregnancy study.

This sequence joins TRBV4-1 and TRBJ2-7, with unresolved D. The CDR3 consists of 15 residues. V lost 3 bases and J lost 2, with 14 bases in between. The germline V gene encodes CDR1 MGHRA and CDR2 YSYEKL. The CDR3 nucleotides read TGCGCCAGCAGCCAGGAAGGAACAGAGACCTACGAGCAGTACTTC. Translated: CASSQEGTETYEQYF.

The rearrangement joins TRBV4-1 to TRBJ2-2; TRBD1 might be the D (6 bases). In germline, CDR1 is MGHRA, CDR2 YSYEKL. The CDR3 spans 16 residues. V was trimmed by 2 bases and J by 5 bases, leaving 15 bases between them. The CDR3 coding sequence is TGCGCCAGCAGCCAATCTGACAGGCTATGGACCGGGGAGCTGTTTTTT. It translates to CASSQSDRLWTGELFF.

This clone was found once. The J gene is TRBJ1-4, the V gene TRBV6-6; possibly TRBD1 for D (5 bases). Trimming stripped 2 bases from V and 3 bases from J, with 7 bases between. Germline V gives CDR1 MNHNY, CDR2 SVGAGI (reference sequence). This CDR3 has 14 residues. The CDR3 protein is CASSYRGSNEKLFF. CDR3 in DNA: TGTGCCAGCAGTTACAGGGGCTCTAATGAAAAACTGTTTTTT.

This rearrangement joins TRBV7-9 to TRBJ2-5; 9 nucleotides align to TRBD2. Germline loops: CDR1 SEHNR, CDR2 FQNEAQ (reference sequence). The ends lost 9 bases at V and 2 bases at J; junction bases unmatched: 10. This CDR3 is built from 15 residues. The CDR3 sequence is CASSGRLAAQETQYF. The CDR3 bases are TGTGCCAGTAGCGGCAGACTAGCGGCTCAAGAGACCCAGTACTTC.

This rearrangement joins TRBV28 to TRBJ1-6, with TRBD1 matching over 7 bases. Germline CDR1 and CDR2: MDHEN and SYDVKM. The CDR3 contains 12 residues. The V segment lost 6 bases and the J segment 14 bases; nucleotides outside the gene matches: 7. This CDR3 is CASSSSGGALHF. The CDR3 region has the DNA TGTGCCAGCAGCTCCTCAGGGGGAGCCCTCCACTTT.

This clone occurred once. V is TRBV11-3 and J is TRBJ2-1, with D maybe TRBD1 (5 bases). The germline CDR1 and CDR2 sequences are SGHNT and YENEEA. The CDR3 loop spans 12 amino acids. Trimming left V 0 bases short and J 15 bases short, with 12 bases between. The CDR3 sequence is CASSLEAGSTFF. The CDR3 nucleotides read TGTGCCAGCAGCTTAGAGGCAGGGTCCACGTTCTTC.

Comment on this clone: Relative to the germline gene, one junction end is altered; a read error may explain this. The rearrangement uses TRBV28 and TRBJ2-2, with D maybe TRBD2 (6 bases). This CDR3 region has 15 residues. The germline V gene encodes CDR1 MDHEN and CDR2 SYDVKM. Written as DNA, the CDR3 is TGTGCCAGCAAGGGACCGGGACTGGCCACCGGGGGGCTGTTTTTT. Translation gives CASKGPGLATGGLFF.

The rearrangement uses TRBV19 and TRBJ1-1, with TRBD1 as a possible D gene (6 bases). This CDR3 contains 14 residues. Trimming stripped 3 bases from V and 0 bases from J, with 8 bases between. Germline V gene data show CDR1 as LNHDA and CDR2 as SQIVND (reference sequence). CDR3 nucleotides: TGTGCCAGTAGTATCAGGGGCGTGAACACTGAAGCTTTCTTT. Translated: CASSIRGVNTEAFF.

The genes are TRBV7-2 and TRBJ2-7, with 9 bases fitting TRBD1. Germline loops: CDR1 SGHTA, CDR2 FQGNSA. This CDR3 is built from 15 residues. V lost 3 bases, J lost 2 bases, and 5 bases stayed unmatched. The CDR3 region has the DNA TGTGCCAGCAGCTTGCAGACAGGGGGAACCTACGAGCAGTACTTC. This gives the protein CASSLQTGGTYEQYF.

The rearrangement uses TRBV6-5 and TRBJ2-7; 10 positions match TRBD1. The germline gives CDR1 MNHEY, CDR2 SVGAGI. CDR3 size: 14 residues. The V segment lost 1 base and the J segment 5 bases; nucleotides outside the gene matches: 2. This CDR3 reads CASSYWDRGNEQYF. The CDR3 bases are TGTGCCAGCAGTTACTGGGACAGGGGAAACGAGCAGTACTTC.

The rearrangement links TRBV5-6 to TRBJ1-6, with 10 bases that match TRBD1. The CDR3 length is 16 residues. Germline lookup yields CDR1 SGHDT and CDR2 YYEEEE. The trim removed 3 bases at V and 10 bases at J, leaving 10 bases unmatched. CDR3 region: CASSWTGGVRGSPLHF. The DNA for the CDR3 is TGTGCCAGCAGCTGGACAGGGGGAGTTCGGGGCTCACCCCTCCACTTT. Looking up the rest from reference TRBV5-6 and TRBJ1-6 gives the full variable domain: DAGVTQSPTHLIKTRGQQVTLRCSPKSGHDTVSWYQQALGQGPQFIFQYYEEEERQRGNFPDRFSGHQFPNYSSELNVNALLLGDSALYLCASSWTGGVRGSPLHFGNGTRLTVT.

The chain links TRBV7-2 to TRBJ2-5; 10 bases are shared with TRBD2. Germline trimming cut 1 base from V and 1 base from J; bases unmatched to any gene: 9. The CDR3 consists of 18 residues. Germline V lookup: CDR1 SGHTA, CDR2 FQGNSA. The CDR3, as DNA: TGTGCCAGCAGCTTAGACCAGCGGGGGGGCCCAATCCAAGAGACCCAGTACTTC. This translates into CASSLDQRGGPIQETQYF.

The chain joins TRBV7-6 to TRBJ1-6, with a possible D match to TRBD1 (5 bases). This CDR3 spans 17 amino acids. Germline CDR1 reads SGHVS; CDR2 reads FNYEAQ. V lost 5 bases and J 2 bases, leaving 16 bases between the germline ends. CDR3: CASSDRPGETYNSPLHF. CDR3 bases: TGTGCCAGCAGCGACCGACCGGGGGAAACCTATAATTCACCCCTCCACTTT. Variable domain in full (rest from reference TRBV7-6 and TRBJ1-6): GAGVSQSPRYKVTKRGQDVALRCDPISGHVSLYWYRQALGQGPEFLTYFNYEAQQDKSGLPNDRFSAERPEGSISTLTIQRTEQRDSAMYRCASSDRPGETYNSPLHFGNGTRLTVT.

This clone occurred a few times. The genes are TRBV29-1 and TRBJ1-1; D is ambiguous. The V and J ends lost 6 bases and 1 base respectively, with 6 bases between them. Germline lookup yields CDR1 SQVTM and CDR2 ANQGSEA. The length of the CDR3 is 11 residues. CDR3 region: CSVRQNTEAFF. DNA of the CDR3: TGCAGCGTCCGACAGAACACTGAAGCTTTCTTT.

This clone was observed a single time. V is TRBV19 and J is TRBJ2-7; 8 bases fit TRBD1. CDR1 LNHDA and CDR2 SQIVND come from the germline V gene (reference sequence). V lost 6 bases, J lost 3 bases, and 7 bases stayed unmatched. This CDR3 has 14 amino acids. The CDR3: CASRAFGTGYEQYF. The CDR3 coding sequence is TGTGCCAGTAGGGCCTTCGGGACAGGCTACGAGCAGTACTTC.

The gene calls are TRBV7-2 and TRBJ1-1; D is ambiguous. CDR1 SGHTA and CDR2 FQGNSA come from the germline V gene. V dropped 0 bases and J dropped 3 bases, with 8 bases sitting between them. The CDR3 spans 14 residues. The chain's CDR3 is CASSLALGDTEAFF. As DNA, the CDR3 is TGTGCCAGCAGCTTAGCGCTCGGGGACACTGAAGCTTTCTTT.

The gene calls are TRBV11-2 and TRBJ2-7, with TRBD1 as a possible D gene (6 bases). V was pared by 5 bases and J by 2 bases, with 10 bases between. Germline CDR1 SGHAT, CDR2 FQNNGV. The CDR3 extends over 13 amino acids. The CDR3 nucleotides read TGTGCCAGCAGCCCGGACAGCCCCTACGAGCAGTACTTC. Translating gives CASSPDSPYEQYF. Filled out from reference TRBV11-2 and TRBJ2-7, the complete variable domain reads EAGVAQSPRYKIIEKRQSVAFWCNPISGHATLYWYQQILGQGPKLLIQFQNNGVVDDSQLPKDRFSAERLKGVDSTLKIQPAKLEDSAVYLCASSPDSPYEQYFGPGTRLTVT.

The chain couples TRBV4-1 to TRBJ2-1, with 14 bases lining up with TRBD2. The ends lost 0 bases at V and 8 bases at J; junction bases unmatched: 3. Germline lookup yields CDR1 MGHRA and CDR2 YSYEKL. CDR3 length: 16 residues. CDR3: CASSQEGTSGSYEQFF. DNA of the CDR3: TGCGCCAGCAGCCAAGAAGGGACTAGCGGGAGCTATGAGCAGTTCTTC.

The genes are TRBV5-1 and TRBJ1-5, with D perhaps matching TRBD1 (5 bases). There are 14 residues in the CDR3. The V end was cut by 4 bases, the J end by 3 bases, with 11 bases between. In germline, CDR1 is SGHRS, CDR2 YFSETQ. The CDR3, as DNA: TGCGCCAGCAGCCTTACAGGTTACAATCAGCCCCAGCATTTT. The encoded protein is CASSLTGYNQPQHF.

The chain uses TRBV18 and TRBJ1-4, with 10 bases lining up with TRBD1. V shed 1 base, J shed 0 bases, and the junction held 11 bases outside the gene matches. The V gene's germline CDR1 is KGHSH and CDR2 LQKENI. The CDR3 loop spans 20 amino acids. CDR3 coding DNA: TGTGCCAGCTCACCACGGAGACGACAGGGGGCCGCACCAACTAATGAAAAACTGTTTTTT. Amino acids: CASSPRRRQGAAPTNEKLFF.

The J gene is TRBJ2-2, the V gene TRBV6-5; D is unclear. The CDR3 extends over 15 amino acids. Germline V gene lookup returns CDR1 MNHEY and CDR2 SVGAGI. The germline V and J ends were trimmed by 3 bases and 0 bases, with 8 bases remaining between them. CDR3 loop: CASSYTRANTGELFF. CDR3 sequence (DNA): TGTGCCAGCAGTTATACGAGAGCGAACACCGGGGAGCTGTTTTTT.

The chain recombines TRBV9 with TRBJ2-5, with 11 bases lining up with TRBD2. Losses at the gene ends were 3 bases for V and 5 bases for J; bases not matched to a gene: 15. Germline CDR1 and CDR2: SGDLS and YYNGEE. CDR3 length: 18 amino acids. CDR3 DNA: TGTGCCAGCAGCGATCCCGGGACTAGCGGTAGGCTGGGGGAGACCCAGTACTTC. Translation gives CASSDPGTSGRLGETQYF.

This chain joins TRBV11-1 and TRBJ2-7, with D possibly matching TRBD2 (6 bases). Trimming took 4 bases from V and 7 from J, leaving 11 bases between them. The CDR3 runs 12 residues. Germline V gene lookup returns CDR1 SGHAT and CDR2 FQDESV (reference sequence). The CDR3 spells CASSSGLTEQYF. CDR3 nucleotide sequence: TGTGCCAGCAGCTCGGGACTCACTGAGCAGTACTTC.

This rearrangement joins TRBV14 to TRBJ2-3; 10 nucleotides align to TRBD1. V lost 2 bases to trimming and J lost 7 bases; unmatched junction nucleotides: 9. The CDR3 covers 16 residues. The germline V gene encodes CDR1 SGHDN and CDR2 FVKESK. The CDR3: CASSQHPGQGEYTQYF. DNA for the CDR3: TGTGCCAGCAGCCAACACCCAGGACAGGGGGAATATACGCAGTATTTT. Together with reference TRBV14 and TRBJ2-3, the CDR3 gives the full variable domain: EAGVTQFPSHSVIEKGQTVTLRCDPISGHDNLYWYRRVMGKEIKFLLHFVKESKQDESGMPNNRFLAERTGGTYSTLKVQPAELEDSGVYFCASSQHPGQGEYTQYFGPGTRLTVL.

The gene calls are TRBV27 and TRBJ2-7, with 7 bases that match TRBD1. The germline CDR1 and CDR2 sequences are MNHEY and SMNVEV (reference sequence). The junction had 14 bases not matched to a gene; V was cut back by 6 bases and J by 6 bases. This CDR3 has 15 residues. The CDR3 reads CASSSKGQVVSEQYF. Written as DNA, the CDR3 is TGTGCCAGCAGCTCCAAAGGACAGGTGGTAAGCGAGCAGTACTTC.

J is TRBJ2-3 and V is TRBV11-2; 11 bases are shared with TRBD2. The V and J ends lost 1 base and 0 bases, in that order; junction bases with no gene match: 3. The germline V gene has CDR1 SGHAT and CDR2 FQNNGV. CDR3 length: 17 residues. The CDR3 reads CASSLVLAGGSTDTQYF. The CDR3 bases are TGTGCCAGCAGCTTAGTCCTAGCGGGGGGTAGCACAGATACGCAGTATTTT.